The clone carrying this T cell receptor (beta chain) was seen only a few times. Its antigen is not known. In TCRdb, the RACE reads were re-called with MiXCR into one record per CDR3 protein. The sample comprises around 150,000 distinct CDR3 sequences, roughly a quarter of which are singletons, and approximately 2.3% rests with the top ten. The data are from a study of human T cells and chemical hapten exposure. General study points: Those TCRs sitting above 1 in 1000 frequency stayed the same with DPC sensitization.

The time point was: patch test 3, about 24 weeks after DPC sensitization. Regarding treatment: therapeutic diphenylcyclopropenone sensitization with weekly scalp DPC. Suited to DPC and affected by alopecia, the donors ranged from 18 to 70 years old. Unfractionated whole blood was the source of the extracted total RNA. With 6 bases removed from V and 10 bases from J, the gap between germline ends came to 15 bases. CDR1 is DFQATT, CDR2 SNEGSKA, per germline (reference sequence). This CDR3 comprises 11 residues. The genes are TRBV20-1 and TRBJ2-5; D may be TRBD2 (5 bases). The sample consisted of whole blood, taken in connection with sensitization to the hapten diphenylcyclopropenone (DPC). This TCR came from a woman aged 18-29 years with alopecia areata. Some clones in this sample may be carry-over from other donors' samples. CDR3 DNA: TGCAGTGCGTATTTAGCTGGAGGCCAGTACTTC. Protein product: CSAYLAGGQYF.